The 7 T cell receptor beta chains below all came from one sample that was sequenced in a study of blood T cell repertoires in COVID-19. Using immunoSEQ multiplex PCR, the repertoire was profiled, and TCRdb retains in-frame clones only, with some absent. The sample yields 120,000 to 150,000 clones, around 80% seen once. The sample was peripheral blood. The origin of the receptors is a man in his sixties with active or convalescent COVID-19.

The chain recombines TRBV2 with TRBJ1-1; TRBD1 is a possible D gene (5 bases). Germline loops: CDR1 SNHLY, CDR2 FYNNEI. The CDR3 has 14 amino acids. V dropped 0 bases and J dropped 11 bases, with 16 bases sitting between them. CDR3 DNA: TGTGCCAGCAGTGAAGCGCTTGAAGGGGATGGCGCTTTCTTT. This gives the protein CASSEALEGDGAFF.

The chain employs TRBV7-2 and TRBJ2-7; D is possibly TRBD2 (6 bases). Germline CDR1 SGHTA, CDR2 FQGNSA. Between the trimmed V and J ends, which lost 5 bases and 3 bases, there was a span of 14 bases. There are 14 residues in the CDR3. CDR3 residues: CASSPSLADYEQYF. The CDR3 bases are TGTGCCAGCAGCCCGTCCTTAGCGGACTACGAGCAGTACTTC.

CDR3 sequence: CASSPTAVLGQYF. CDR3 nucleotide sequence: TGTGCCAGCAGTCCAACGGCGGTCCTAGGGCAGTACTTC. This rearrangement joins TRBV12-3 or TRBV12-4 to TRBJ2-7; D is uncertain. The V gene lost 5 bases and the J gene lost 9 bases, with 17 bases spanning the gap. The CDR3 length is 13 residues.

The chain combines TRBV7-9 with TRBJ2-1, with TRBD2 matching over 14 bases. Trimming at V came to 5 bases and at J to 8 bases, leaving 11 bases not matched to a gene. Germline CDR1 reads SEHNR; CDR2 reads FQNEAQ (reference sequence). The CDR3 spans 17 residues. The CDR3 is CASSLFPTSGRVYEQFF. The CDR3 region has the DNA TGTGCCAGCAGCCTCTTCCCGACTAGCGGGAGGGTTTATGAGCAGTTCTTC.

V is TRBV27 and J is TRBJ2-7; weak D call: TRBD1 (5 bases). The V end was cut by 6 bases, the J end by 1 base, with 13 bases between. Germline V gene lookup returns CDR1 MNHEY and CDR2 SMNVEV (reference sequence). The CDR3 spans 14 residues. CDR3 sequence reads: CASSTSRVSYEQYF. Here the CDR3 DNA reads TGTGCCAGCAGCACCTCCAGGGTGTCCTACGAGCAGTACTTC.

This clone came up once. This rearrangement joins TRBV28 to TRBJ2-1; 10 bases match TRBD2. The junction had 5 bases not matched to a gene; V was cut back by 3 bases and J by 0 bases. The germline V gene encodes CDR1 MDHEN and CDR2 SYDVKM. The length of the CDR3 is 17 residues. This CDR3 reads CASSFSSGRSSYNEQFF. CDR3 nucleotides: TGTGCCAGCAGTTTTAGTAGCGGGAGGAGCTCCTACAATGAGCAGTTCTTC.

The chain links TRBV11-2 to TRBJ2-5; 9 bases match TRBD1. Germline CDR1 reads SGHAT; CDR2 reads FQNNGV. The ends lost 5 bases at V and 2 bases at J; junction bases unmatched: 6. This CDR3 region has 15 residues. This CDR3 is CASSPIGTGQETQYF. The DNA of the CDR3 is TGTGCCAGCAGCCCTATTGGGACAGGGCAAGAGACCCAGTACTTC.